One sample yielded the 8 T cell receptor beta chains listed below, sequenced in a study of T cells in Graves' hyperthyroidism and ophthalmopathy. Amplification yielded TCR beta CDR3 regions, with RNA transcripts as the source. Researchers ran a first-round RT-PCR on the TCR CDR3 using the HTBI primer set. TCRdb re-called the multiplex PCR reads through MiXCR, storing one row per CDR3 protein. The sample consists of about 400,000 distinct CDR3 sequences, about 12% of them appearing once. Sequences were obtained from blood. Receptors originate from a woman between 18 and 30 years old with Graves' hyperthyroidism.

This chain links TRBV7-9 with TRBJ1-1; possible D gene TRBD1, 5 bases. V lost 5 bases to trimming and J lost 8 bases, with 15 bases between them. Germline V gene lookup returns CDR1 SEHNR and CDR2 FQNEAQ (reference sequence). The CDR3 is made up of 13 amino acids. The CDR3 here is CASSPIMGDEAFF. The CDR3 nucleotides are TGTGCCAGCAGCCCAATCATGGGGGACGAAGCTTTCTTT.

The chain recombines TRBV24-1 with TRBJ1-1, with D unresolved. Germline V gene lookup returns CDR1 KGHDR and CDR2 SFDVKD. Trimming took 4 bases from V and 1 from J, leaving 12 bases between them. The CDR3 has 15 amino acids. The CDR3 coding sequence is TGTGCCACCAGTGACTCCGACGGTAAGAACACTGAAGCTTTCTTT. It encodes CATSDSDGKNTEAFF.

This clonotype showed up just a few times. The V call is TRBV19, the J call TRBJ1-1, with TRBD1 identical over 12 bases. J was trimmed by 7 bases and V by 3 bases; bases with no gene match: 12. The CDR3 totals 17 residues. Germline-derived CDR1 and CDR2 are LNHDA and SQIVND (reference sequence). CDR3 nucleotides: TGTGCCAGTAGTATGGTTATCCGGGACAGGGGGCGTGATGAAGCTTTCTTT. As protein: CASSMVIRDRGRDEAFF.

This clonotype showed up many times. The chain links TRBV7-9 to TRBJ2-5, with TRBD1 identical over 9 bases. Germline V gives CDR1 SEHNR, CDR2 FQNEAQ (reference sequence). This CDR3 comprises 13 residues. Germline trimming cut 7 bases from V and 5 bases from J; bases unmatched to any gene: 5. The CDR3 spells CASTTGGQETQYF. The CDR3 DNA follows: TGTGCCAGCACCACAGGGGGCCAGGAGACCCAGTACTTC.

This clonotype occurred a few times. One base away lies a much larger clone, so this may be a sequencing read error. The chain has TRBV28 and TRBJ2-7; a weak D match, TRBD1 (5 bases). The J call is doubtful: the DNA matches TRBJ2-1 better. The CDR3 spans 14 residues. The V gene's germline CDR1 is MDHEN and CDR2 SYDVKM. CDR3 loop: CASSLQGSSYEQFF. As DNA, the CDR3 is TGTGCCAGCAGTTTACAGGGTTCTTCCTACGAGCAGTTCTTC.

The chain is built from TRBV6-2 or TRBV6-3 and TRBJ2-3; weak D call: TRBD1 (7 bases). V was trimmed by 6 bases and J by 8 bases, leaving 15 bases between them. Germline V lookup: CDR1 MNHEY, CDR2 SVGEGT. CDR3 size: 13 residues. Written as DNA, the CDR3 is TGTGCCAGCAGGGGAGGAGGGGGCGGTACGCAGTATTTT. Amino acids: CASRGGGGGTQYF.

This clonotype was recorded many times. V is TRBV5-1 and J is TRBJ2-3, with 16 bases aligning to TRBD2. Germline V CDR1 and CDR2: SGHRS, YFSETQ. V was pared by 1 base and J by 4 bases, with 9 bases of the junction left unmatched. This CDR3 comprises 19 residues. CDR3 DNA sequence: TGCGCCAGCAGCTTGTCAGGGACTAGCGGGAGGGCCCGCCCAGATACGCAGTATTTT. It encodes CASSLSGTSGRARPDTQYF.

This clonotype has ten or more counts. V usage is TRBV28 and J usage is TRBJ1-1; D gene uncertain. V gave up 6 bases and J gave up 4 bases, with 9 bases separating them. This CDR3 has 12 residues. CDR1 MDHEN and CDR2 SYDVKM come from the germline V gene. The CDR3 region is CASSLSTTEAFF. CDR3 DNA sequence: TGTGCCAGCAGCTTGAGTACCACTGAAGCTTTCTTT.